This T cell receptor beta chain was sequenced for a study of T-cell reconstitution after alpha-beta-depleted transplantation in children. Trimming removed 4 bases at V and 5 bases at J, with 12 bases between. Germline values: CDR1 SGHRS, CDR2 YFSETQ. The CDR3 is 13 residues long. It was with unique molecular identifiers that the TCRbeta library was prepared. One entry per CDR3 protein results from TCRdb running MiXCR on the PCR reads. The profile covers some 450,000 distinct CDR3 sequences, with roughly 43% appearing a single time and roughly 27% taken by the ten largest. Sequenced here: PBMCs, sampled before TCRalphabeta/CD19-depleted stem cell transplant. This clonotype was sampled from a girl aged 2 to 10 with aplastic anemia, due to receive a stem cell transplant. The chain joins TRBV5-1 to TRBJ1-1, with D unresolved. The CDR3 protein is CASSGESRTEAFF. The CDR3 nucleotides are TGCGCCAGCAGCGGGGAATCACGAACTGAAGCTTTCTTT.